The rows below give T cell receptor beta chains drawn from one sample of a study of CD8+ T cells in alopecia areata. Assay: immunoSEQ multiplex PCR; the TCRdb copy retains only in-frame clones and omits some. The sample carries 130,000 to 150,000 clones, approximately 80% recorded once. This specimen consisted of CD8+ T cells sorted from blood, obtained at week 4, from a patient treated with tofacitinib. The receptors come from a human donor with alopecia areata. Both conserved end residues are part of each CDR3. The order of the fields is D gene, J gene, clone size, V gene, CDR3 protein, CDR3 DNA. D genes are given only for firm matches. Part of the rows lack a size; the others show once, few, many or a class for expanded clones.

NA	TRBJ1-4	NA	TRBV29-1	CSATAGGEKLFF	TGCAGCGCCACGGCGGGAGGGGAAAAACTGTTTTTT
TRBD2	TRBJ2-7	NA	TRBV2	CASSPPGLAYEQYF	TGTGCCAGCAGCCCACCGGGACTAGCCTACGAGCAGTACTTC
TRBD2	TRBJ2-3	once	TRBV30	CAWSVSGGAGDTQYF	TGTGCCTGGAGTGTCTCCGGGGGGGCGGGAGATACGCAGTATTTT
NA	TRBJ1-3	NA	TRBV7-8	CASSLGQGFGNTIYF	TGTGCCAGCAGCTTAGGTCAGGGCTTCGGAAACACCATATATTTT
NA	TRBJ2-6	NA	TRBV7-9	CASSSGDSPGANVLTF	TGTGCCAGCAGCTCGGGAGACTCCCCTGGGGCCAACGTCCTGACTTTC
NA	TRBJ2-7	once	TRBV10-3	CAITEEAAPYEQYF	TGTGCCATCACCGAGGAAGCGGCTCCCTACGAGCAGTACTTC
NA	TRBJ2-5	few	TRBV10-3	CAISGGGRSGHPETQYF	TGTGCCATCAGTGGGGGGGGCAGATCTGGGCACCCGGAGACCCAGTACTTC
NA	TRBJ2-1	NA	TRBV19	CAVLFDEIYNEQFF	TGTGCCGTCCTTTTTGATGAGATTTACAATGAGCAGTTCTTC
NA	TRBJ2-1	NA	TRBV27	CASSFPDRNEQFF	TGTGCCAGCAGTTTCCCCGACAGAAATGAGCAGTTCTTC
NA	TRBJ1-1	NA	TRBV27	CASSRGVPTEAFF	TGTGCCAGCAGCCGAGGGGTTCCCACTGAAGCTTTCTTT
NA	TRBJ2-1	NA	TRBV4-2	CASSLGYEYGEQFF	TGTGCCAGCAGCTTAGGCTACGAGTACGGTGAGCAGTTCTTC
TRBD1	TRBJ1-1	once	TRBV29-1	CSAATGLWVNTEAFF	TGCAGCGCCGCGACAGGGCTGTGGGTGAACACTGAAGCTTTCTTT
NA	TRBJ2-2	NA	TRBV29-1	CSVPQKTGELFF	TGCAGCGTGCCCCAGAAAACCGGGGAGCTGTTTTTT
TRBD1	TRBJ2-7	NA	TRBV15	CATRTGASYEQYF	TGTGCCACCAGGACAGGGGCCTCCTACGAGCAGTACTTC
NA	TRBJ2-2	NA	TRBV6-5	CASSYSKAGNTGELFF	TGTGCCAGCAGTTACTCGAAGGCCGGGAACACCGGGGAGCTGTTTTTT
NA	TRBJ1-5	NA	TRBV15	CATSRDGRDWHQPQHF	TGTGCCACCAGCAGAGATGGTAGGGATTGGCATCAGCCCCAGCATTTT
NA	TRBJ2-7	NA	TRBV29-1	CSVAGGTAEQYF	TGCAGCGTTGCTGGGGGCACAGCCGAGCAGTACTTC
NA	TRBJ2-1	NA	TRBV7-8	CASSLVLYNEQFF	TGTGCCAGCAGCTTAGTTCTATACAATGAGCAGTTCTTC
TRBD2	TRBJ2-5	NA	TRBV19	CASSIGLAGETQYF	TGTGCCAGTAGTATCGGACTAGCCGGAGAGACCCAGTACTTC
TRBD1	TRBJ1-1	NA	TRBV6-5	CASTYPPGQGEAFF	TGTGCCAGCACCTACCCCCCGGGACAGGGTGAAGCTTTCTTT
TRBD1	TRBJ2-1	NA	TRBV27	CASTRQGYNEQFF	TGTGCCAGCACCCGACAGGGTTACAATGAGCAGTTCTTC
TRBD1	TRBJ2-7	once	TRBV28	CQKANRDRVLYEQYF	TGCCAGAAAGCAAACCGGGACAGGGTTTTGTACGAGCAGTACTTC
TRBD1	TRBJ2-5	NA	TRBV5-5	CASSRFGQGQETQYF	TGTGCCAGCAGCCGTTTCGGACAGGGACAAGAGACCCAGTACTTC
NA	TRBJ1-1	NA	TRBV5-1	CASQGPTEAFF	TGCGCCAGCCAGGGTCCCACTGAAGCTTTCTTT
NA	TRBJ2-2	NA	TRBV5-1	CASSFLQGRAGELFF	TGCGCCAGCAGCTTTCTACAGGGCAGGGCCGGGGAGCTGTTTTTT
TRBD1	TRBJ2-3	NA	TRBV19	CASSPRTGRADTQYF	TGTGCCAGTAGTCCCCGGACAGGGAGAGCAGATACGCAGTATTTT
TRBD1	TRBJ1-5	NA	TRBV15	CATNLGQGHQPQHF	TGTGCCACCAACCTGGGACAGGGGCATCAGCCCCAGCATTTT
NA	TRBJ2-2	NA	TRBV10-3	CATKGLSNTGELFF	TGTGCCACCAAGGGACTGTCAAACACCGGGGAGCTGTTTTTT
TRBD1	TRBJ2-7	NA	TRBV4-3	CASSHGTGVLNEQYF	TGCGCCAGCAGCCATGGGACAGGGGTACTCAACGAGCAGTACTTC
TRBD1	TRBJ2-7	NA	TRBV4-1	CASSLTRTGKDGEQYF	TGCGCCAGCAGCCTAACCAGGACAGGGAAGGATGGCGAGCAGTACTTC
NA	TRBJ2-1	NA	TRBV6-5	CASSSLAGEQFF	TGTGCCAGCAGTTCCCTAGCCGGGGAGCAGTTCTTC
NA	TRBJ2-1	NA	TRBV7-6	CASSLAPLGAYNEQFF	TGTGCCAGCAGCTTAGCCCCACTGGGCGCCTACAATGAGCAGTTCTTC
TRBD1	TRBJ2-7	NA	TRBV29-1	CSVERSDRSLEQYF	TGCAGCGTTGAAAGGTCGGACAGGTCCTTGGAGCAGTACTTC
NA	TRBJ1-1	once	TRBV11-2	CASSLGPGDRRDTEAFF	TGTGCCAGCAGCTTAGGTCCGGGGGACCGAAGGGACACTGAAGCTTTCTTT
NA	TRBJ2-1	NA	TRBV15	CATSLEIPTSFKTNEQFF	TGTGCCACCAGCTTAGAGATCCCGACTTCGTTCAAGACGAATGAGCAGTTCTTC
TRBD1	TRBJ1-2	NA	TRBV6-5	CASSYGTGPDYGYTF	TGTGCCAGCAGTTACGGGACAGGACCGGACTATGGCTACACCTTC
NA	TRBJ2-5	NA	TRBV9	CASSVEPPGRGETQYF	TGTGCCAGCAGCGTAGAACCCCCAGGGCGGGGAGAGACCCAGTACTTC
NA	TRBJ2-1	few	TRBV5-6	CASSLQIYNEQFF	TGTGCCAGCAGCTTACAGATCTACAATGAGCAGTTCTTC
NA	TRBJ2-1	NA	TRBV4-1	CASSQVGLRSTHEQFF	TGCGCCAGCAGCCAAGTGGGACTCCGGTCCACCCATGAGCAGTTCTTC
NA	TRBJ2-2	few	TRBV4-2	CASSQEGRFIGTGELFF	TGTGCCAGCAGCCAAGAAGGACGGTTCATCGGCACCGGGGAGCTGTTTTTT
NA	TRBJ2-7	few	TRBV6-1	CASSEEEGSGYEQYF	TGTGCCAGCAGTGAAGAAGAAGGATCCGGCTACGAGCAGTACTTC
NA	TRBJ2-7	NA	TRBV29-1	CSVVGALTYEQYF	TGCAGCGTTGTAGGGGCTCTCACCTACGAGCAGTACTTC
NA	TRBJ1-4	few	TRBV6-6	CASSYSTQGSDEKLFF	TGTGCCAGCAGTTACTCGACCCAGGGGTCGGATGAAAAACTGTTTTTT
NA	TRBJ2-1	few	TRBV29-1	CSVLSAESREQFF	TGCAGCGTTTTATCGGCAGAGAGTAGAGAGCAGTTCTTC
TRBD1	TRBJ2-5	few	TRBV27	CASSPRDRVGETQYF	TGTGCCAGCAGTCCAAGGGACAGGGTCGGAGAGACCCAGTACTTC
NA	TRBJ2-7	NA	TRBV7-9	CASSLASGLYEQYF	TGTGCCAGCAGCTTAGCTTCGGGTCTCTACGAGCAGTACTTC
NA	TRBJ2-7	NA	TRBV13	CASSLGRLEQYF	TGTGCCAGCAGCTTAGGCCGACTCGAGCAGTACTTC
NA	TRBJ2-2	NA	TRBV11-2	CASSPGTGELFF	TGTGCCAGCAGCCCCGGCACCGGGGAGCTGTTTTTT
NA	TRBJ2-3	NA	TRBV6-5	CASSRIPGHTQYF	TGTGCCAGCAGTCGTATACCGGGACATACGCAGTATTTT